A single sample is the source of the 10 T cell receptor beta chains below, sequenced in a study of shared clonotypes between healthy human individuals. TCRdb's table, derived via immunoSEQ multiplex PCR, lists solely in-frame clones and lacks some. This table has some 2.4 million clones, more than 85% appearing once. The specimen sequenced was naive CD4+ T cells from PBMCs. Indicated subset: CD45RA+ positively selected. The receptors originated from a man aged 18-30 years in good health. Some clones in this sample may be carry-over from other donors' samples.

The chain joins TRBV6-6 to TRBJ2-1; D is perhaps TRBD2 (6 bases). Trimming cost V 8 bases and J 1 base, with 12 bases left between them. CDR1 is MNHNY, CDR2 SVGAGI, per germline (reference sequence). The CDR3 is 14 amino acids. CDR3 nucleotides: TGTGCCAGCTGCCGGGGGACTTCCTACAATGAGCAGTTCTTC. Protein: CASCRGTSYNEQFF.

Note on this clone: Other DNA variants within this sample encode the same CDR3. The chain uses TRBV18 and TRBJ1-5, with TRBD1 as a possible D gene (6 bases). Trimming shortened V by 2 bases and J by 2 bases, and 10 bases separated the two germline ends. The CDR3 is 15 residues long. CDR1 is KGHSH, CDR2 LQKENI, per germline. CDR3 DNA sequence: TGTGCCAGCTCACCAGGGGGCGCGGGCAATCAGCCCCAGCATTTT. Amino acid sequence: CASSPGGAGNQPQHF.

The gene calls are TRBV2 and TRBJ1-2; 12 bases line up with TRBD1. Germline V gives CDR1 SNHLY, CDR2 FYNNEI. J gave up 0 bases and V 3 bases, and 14 bases lay outside the gene matches. The CDR3 covers 20 residues. The CDR3 loop is CASSEVYYRDRGQTNYGYTF. The CDR3 DNA is TGTGCCAGCAGTGAGGTTTATTACCGGGACAGGGGGCAAACTAACTATGGCTACACCTTC.

The DNA of the CDR3 is TGCAGCGTTGAAATACAGGGGTGGGGTGGCACAGATACGCAGTATTTT. It encodes CSVEIQGWGGTDTQYF. The genes are TRBV29-1 and TRBJ2-3; TRBD1 matches at 7 bases. The CDR3 totals 16 residues. Germline V CDR1 and CDR2: SQVTM, ANQGSEA. Trimming removed 2 bases from V and 1 base from J; junction bases left unmatched: 9.

The V call is TRBV7-2, the J call TRBJ2-1; TRBD1 matches at 9 bases. The V gene end was trimmed by 3 bases and the J gene end by 8 bases; junction bases not matched to a gene: 8. The CDR3 runs 15 residues. Germline loops: CDR1 SGHTA, CDR2 FQGNSA. CDR3 coding DNA: TGTGCCAGCAGCTTCCTCGGGACAGGGTACGATGAGCAGTTCTTC. This translates into CASSFLGTGYDEQFF. The full variable domain, with the rest looked up from reference TRBV7-2 and TRBJ2-1, is GAGVSQSPSNKVTEKGKDVELRCDPISGHTALYWYRQSLGQGLEFLIYFQGNSAPDKSGLPSDRFSAERTGGSVSTLTIQRTQQEDSAVYLCASSFLGTGYDEQFFGPGTRLTVL.

V gene TRBV9 combines with J gene TRBJ2-4; D possibly corresponds to TRBD1 (5 bases). The CDR3 totals 18 residues. Looked up from germline, CDR1 is SGDLS and CDR2 is YYNGEE. V was shortened by 0 bases and J by 0 bases, with 16 bases between the two germline ends. The CDR3 is CASSVGGQANVAKNIQYF. CDR3 nucleotide sequence: TGTGCCAGCAGCGTAGGAGGACAAGCGAACGTAGCCAAAAACATTCAGTACTTC.

The gene calls are TRBV28 and TRBJ1-3; a possible D gene is TRBD1 (5 bases). CDR3 length equals 15 residues. Per germline, CDR1 MDHEN and CDR2 SYDVKM. The germline V and J ends were trimmed by 4 bases and 1 base, with 11 bases remaining between them. The CDR3 nucleotides read TGTGCCAGCAGTTCCCGGGGGGTGTCTGGAAACACCATATATTTT. Protein sequence: CASSSRGVSGNTIYF.

As concerns this clone: This sample includes further DNA sequences coding for the same CDR3. The chain couples TRBV5-1 to TRBJ2-3; 7 bases map to TRBD2. The J segment lost 2 bases and the V segment lost 0 bases, leaving 3 bases of the junction unmatched. The germline V gene has CDR1 SGHRS and CDR2 YFSETQ. The CDR3 is 15 residues long. CDR3 in amino acids: CASSLASGVTDTQYF. CDR3 bases: TGCGCCAGCAGCTTGGCTAGCGGAGTCACAGATACGCAGTATTTT.

V is TRBV9 and J is TRBJ2-5; 8 bases agree with TRBD1. The CDR3 is made up of 14 amino acids. Per germline, CDR1 SGDLS and CDR2 YYNGEE. Trimming at V came to 3 bases and at J to 4 bases, leaving 5 bases not matched to a gene. CDR3 nucleotide sequence: TGTGCCAGCAGCGCTCAGGGGGCAGGAGAGACCCAGTACTTC. Protein product: CASSAQGAGETQYF.

This chain connects TRBV11-2 to TRBJ2-3; perhaps TRBD2 as D (6 bases). V lost 4 bases and J lost 3, with 14 bases in between. Germline assignment: CDR1 SGHAT and CDR2 FQNNGV. The CDR3 consists of 15 residues. CDR3 bases: TGTGCCAGCAGCTGGGGGGTGGGGCGAACAGATACGCAGTATTTT. It translates to CASSWGVGRTDTQYF.